The clone carrying this TCR beta chain came up a few times. Trimming took off 5 bases at V and 2 bases at J, with 12 bases between the two ends. The CDR3 extends over 15 amino acids. The germline gives CDR1 MNHEY, CDR2 SMNVEV (reference sequence). This specimen comes from a study of blood T cell repertoires in COVID-19. As for the study in general: The United States, Italy and Spain were the sources of the acute and convalescent COVID-19 samples. In each case, the material was cDNA or gDNA derived from T cells, B-cell-depleted T cells, or PBMCs.

Under the authors' procedure: It was from reference gene primer amplification that nucleated cell counts were estimated. Assay: immunoSEQ multiplex PCR; the TCRdb copy retains only in-frame clones and omits some. The V and J calls and clone size come from that table; D and trimming were worked out from the DNA. The sample carries some 95,000 clones, 75% to 85% recorded once. The TCR sequence derives from a man between 70 and 80 years old with acute or convalescent COVID-19. Sequencing input: peripheral blood. The gene calls are TRBV27 and TRBJ1-4, with D maybe TRBD1 (5 bases). CDR3 residues: CASSPTWGTNEKLFF. The CDR3 DNA reads TGTGCCAGCAGTCCGACCTGGGGCACTAATGAAAAACTGTTTTTT.